These 8 T cell receptor beta chains share one sample of origin, sequenced in a study of monozygotic twins with inflammatory bowel disease. No DNA is given; TCRdb re-called the 5' RACE reads and lists each CDR3 protein once. The listing records 150,000 to 200,000 distinct CDR3 sequences. The sample was blood. These receptors were taken from a human donor with ulcerative colitis or Crohn's disease, or a healthy co-twin of an affected twin (not recorded which).

The chain joins TRBV28 to TRBJ2-7; TCRdb gives TRBD1 as the D gene, but with no DNA this cannot be confirmed. Germline assignment: CDR1 MDHEN and CDR2 SYDVKM. The CDR3 extends over 13 amino acids. The CDR3 region is CASQQGSSYEQYF.

This chain connects TRBV5-1 to TRBJ2-2. The germline V gene encodes CDR1 SGHRS and CDR2 YFSETQ. The CDR3 is made up of 17 amino acids. CDR3 protein: CASSLDPVDSDTGELFF.

This chain links TRBV7-2 with TRBJ2-3; TCRdb outputs TRBD1, but without DNA this stays unchecked. Germline values: CDR1 SGHTA, CDR2 FQGNSA. CDR3 length: 15 residues. The CDR3 sequence is CASSLFRGATDTQYF.

The chain joins TRBV7-2 to TRBJ1-1. Germline CDR1 is SGHTA and CDR2 is FQGNSA. The CDR3 is 12 residues long. Here the CDR3 reads CASGHAGTEAFF.

This rearrangement joins TRBV5-5 to TRBJ1-5. The germline gives CDR1 SGHKS, CDR2 YYEKEE (reference sequence). CDR3 length: 16 residues. The CDR3 sequence: CASRYGGLYSNQPQHF.

This chain uses TRBV4-1 with TRBJ2-3. The CDR3 is 13 residues long. Germline-derived CDR1 and CDR2 are MGHRA and YSYEKL. The CDR3 sequence is CASSQLATDTQYF.

The chain employs TRBV29-1 and TRBJ2-3; TCRdb returns TRBD1, unconfirmable since there is no DNA. This CDR3 comprises 16 residues. Germline V lookup: CDR1 SQVTM, CDR2 ANQGSEA. This CDR3 is CSVDGDPGHYTDTQYF.

The rearrangement links TRBV14 to TRBJ1-2; TCRdb's D call of TRBD1 is untestable without DNA. The germline gives CDR1 SGHDN, CDR2 FVKESK. The CDR3 totals 14 residues. This CDR3 is CASSQGQGRYGYTF.